The 25 T cell receptor beta chains in this list originate from one sample, sequenced in a study of T cells in Graves' hyperthyroidism and ophthalmopathy. Amplified TCR beta CDR3 regions came from RNA transcripts. TCR CDR3 regions were first amplified by RT-PCR with HTBI primers. MiXCR was run by TCRdb on the multiplex PCR reads, yielding one entry per CDR3 protein. Among 450,000 to 700,000 distinct CDR3 sequences listed, roughly 50% were seen once. Source material: peripheral blood or thyroid tissue (not recorded which). The receptors shown here come from a young woman with Graves' hyperthyroidism.

About this clonotype itself: At one of its ends the junction is not consistent with the germline gene, which may arise from a read error. This sequence joins TRBV10-3 and TRBJ2-5; 11 bases align to TRBD2. CDR3 length: 17 amino acids. Germline CDR1 reads ENHRY; CDR2 reads SYGVKD. The chain's CDR3 is CASSYSGLAGSKETQYF. CDR3 DNA sequence: TGTGCCAGCAGTTACTCAGGACTAGCGGGCTCTAAAGAGACCCAGTACTTC.

This clonotype was seen repeatedly, ten times or more. This chain uses TRBV18 with TRBJ1-2; the D gene is possibly TRBD1 (5 bases). Trimming stripped 9 bases from V and 1 base from J, with 15 bases between. CDR1 is KGHSH, CDR2 LQKENI, per germline. The CDR3 has 14 residues. This chain's CDR3 is CASSPGTGNYGYTF. For the CDR3, the DNA is TGTGCCAGTAGTCCGGGGACGGGTAACTATGGCTACACCTTC.

At least ten counts were recorded for this clonotype. V usage is TRBV7-7 and J usage is TRBJ2-7; TRBD2 matches 10 bases. After removal of 6 bases from V and 5 bases from J, the junction contained 10 bases not matched to a gene. The germline V gene encodes CDR1 SSHAT and CDR2 FNYEAQ (reference sequence). CDR3 length: 15 residues. The CDR3 bases are TGTGCCAGCAGAGGGTCTAGCGGGAGTAACCACGAGCAGTACTTC. This encodes CASRGSSGSNHEQYF.

The chain links TRBV19 to TRBJ2-2, with TRBD1 matching over 8 bases. After removal of 6 bases from V and 1 base from J, the junction contained 7 bases not matched to a gene. CDR1 and CDR2 (germline): LNHDA, SQIVND (reference sequence). The CDR3 covers 16 residues. The CDR3 reads CASRSHGTGNTGELFF. The CDR3 region has the DNA TGTGCCAGTAGATCTCACGGGACAGGGAACACCGGGGAGCTGTTTTTT.

V is TRBV12-3 or TRBV12-4 and J is TRBJ2-5; TRBD1 is a possible D gene (6 bases). V was clipped by 4 bases and J by 0 bases, with 12 bases between them. The CDR3 totals 15 residues. The CDR3 spells CASSSDRGNQETQYF. Written as DNA, the CDR3 is TGTGCCAGCAGTTCGGACAGAGGAAACCAAGAGACCCAGTACTTC.

The sample holds many counts of this clonotype. The J gene is TRBJ1-1, the V gene TRBV12-3 or TRBV12-4; D not certain. With 7 bases removed from V and 8 bases from J, the gap between germline ends came to 14 bases. The CDR3 loop spans 12 amino acids. The CDR3 nucleotides are TGTGCCAGCACCACCTCGCTGCAAGAAGCTTTCTTT. As protein: CASTTSLQEAFF.

V and J are TRBV29-1 and TRBJ2-5; 7 bases align to TRBD1. The DNA matches TRBJ2-1 better at its end, which makes the J call doubtful. The germline CDR1 and CDR2 sequences are SQVTM and ANQGSEA. The CDR3 spans 16 residues. DNA of the CDR3: TGCAGCGTTCATAAGGGACAGATATACTCCTACAATGAGCAGTTCTTC. Encoded protein: CSVHKGQIYSYNEQFF.

This chain connects TRBV3-1 to TRBJ2-7; TRBD1 agrees at 7 bases. This CDR3 comprises 16 residues. Germline loops: CDR1 LGHDT, CDR2 YNNKEL (reference sequence). With 4 bases clipped from V and 2 bases from J, the junction kept 11 bases outside the gene matches. The CDR3 region has the DNA TGTGCCAGCAGCCCGACCCCCGGGACAGCGACCTACGAGCAGTACTTC. Translation: CASSPTPGTATYEQYF.

This rearrangement joins TRBV6-1 to TRBJ2-7; D possibly corresponds to TRBD2 (5 bases). Trimming removed 7 bases from V and 2 bases from J, with 12 bases in between. The germline CDR1 and CDR2 sequences are MNHNS and SASEGT. The CDR3 spans 13 residues. CDR3 nucleotides: TGTGCCAGCACCACGGACTCAACCTACGAGCAGTACTTC. It yields the protein CASTTDSTYEQYF.

In regard to this clonotype: A junction end diverges from the germline sequence, so it may reflect a read error. The chain combines TRBV7-2 with TRBJ2-3; a possible D gene is TRBD2 (5 bases). The CDR3 has 14 amino acids. Germline V gene data show CDR1 as SGHTA and CDR2 as FQGNSA. CDR3 nucleotides: TGCGCCAGCAGCCAAGATCTCGGGGAAGATACGCAGTATTTT. This encodes CASSQDLGEDTQYF.

This sequence joins TRBV7-9 and TRBJ1-4; 7 positions match TRBD1. The germline V gene encodes CDR1 SEHNR and CDR2 FQNEAQ (reference sequence). V lost 5 bases, J lost 6 bases, and 6 bases stayed unmatched. The CDR3 has 14 residues. As DNA, the CDR3 is TGTGCCAGCAGCCAGGGGGGGCCTGATGAAAAACTGTTTTTT. As protein: CASSQGGPDEKLFF.

This clonotype has more than one count but fewer than ten. The chain recombines TRBV7-6 with TRBJ2-2; no reliable D call. V lost 3 bases and J 0 bases, leaving 8 bases between the germline ends. The CDR3 runs to 15 residues. From germline, CDR1 is SGHVS and CDR2 FNYEAQ. CDR3 residues: CASSFPPPNTGELFF. The DNA for the CDR3 is TGTGCCAGCAGCTTTCCCCCTCCGAACACCGGGGAGCTGTTTTTT.

The count of this clonotype is one. The gene calls are TRBV2 and TRBJ1-1, with D perhaps TRBD1 (6 bases). CDR1 SNHLY and CDR2 FYNNEI come from the germline V gene. V lost 6 bases and J lost 6, with 11 bases in between. The CDR3 covers 12 residues. CDR3 nucleotides: TGTGCCAGCAGCGCTACAGGGCCTGAAGCTTTCTTT. The encoded protein is CASSATGPEAFF.

The V call is TRBV7-6, the J call TRBJ2-3; TRBD2 aligns across 10 bases. Trimming removed 6 bases from V and 0 bases from J; junction bases left unmatched: 15. The length of the CDR3 is 19 residues. Germline assignment: CDR1 SGHVS and CDR2 FNYEAQ. The CDR3 bases are TGTGCCAGCAGTCTTACCTCGTGGACTAGCGGATCTAGCACAGATACGCAGTATTTT. Protein sequence: CASSLTSWTSGSSTDTQYF.

About this clonotype itself: The CDR3 carries no conserved terminal phenylalanine or tryptophan, so it likely arises from a read error. The rearrangement links TRBV7-2 to TRBJ2-7, with no clear D. The CDR3 length is 15 residues. Germline CDR1 and CDR2: SGHTA and FQGNSA. V was clipped by 6 bases and J by 7 bases, with 22 bases between them. CDR3 loop: CASRVNGRIKSEQYL. In nucleotides, the CDR3 is TGTGCCAGCAGGGTGAACGGGCGAATAAAATCTGAGCAGTACCTC.

The J gene is TRBJ2-2, the V gene TRBV11-2; TRBD2 aligns across 7 bases. Germline CDR1 is SGHAT and CDR2 is FQNNGV. After removal of 6 bases from V and 3 bases from J, the junction contained 16 bases not matched to a gene. CDR3 length equals 18 residues. The CDR3 spells CASSPPWGDYGYTGELFF. DNA of the CDR3: TGTGCCAGCAGTCCTCCTTGGGGGGACTATGGCTACACCGGGGAGCTGTTTTTT.

V usage is TRBV15 and J usage is TRBJ2-7; 10 nucleotides agree with TRBD2. Germline assignment: CDR1 LNHNV and CDR2 YYDKDF (reference sequence). With V trimmed by 3 bases and J by 7 bases, 6 bases remained unmatched. The CDR3 is 14 residues long. The CDR3 DNA reads as TGTGCCACCAGCAGGGGAACTAGCGGGATGGAGCAGTACTTC. Residues: CATSRGTSGMEQYF.

This clonotype appeared a few times. CDR3 DNA: TGTGCCAGCAGTACCCTGGGACAGCGTTTTTCTGAAGAGACCCAGTACTTC. Protein: CASSTLGQRFSEETQYF. The chain combines TRBV6-1 with TRBJ2-5; 7 nucleotides agree with TRBD1. Germline CDR1 MNHNS, CDR2 SASEGT. The CDR3 loop spans 17 amino acids. J lost 3 bases, V lost 5 bases, and 15 bases had no gene match.

The chain recombines TRBV19 with TRBJ1-1; 9 bases map to TRBD1. Trimming cost V 7 bases and J 11 bases; bases outside gene matches: 11. From germline, CDR1 is LNHDA and CDR2 SQIVND (reference sequence). The CDR3 has 13 amino acids. The CDR3 is CASNQNRDRVAFF. Written as DNA, the CDR3 is TGTGCCAGTAACCAAAACCGGGACAGGGTGGCTTTCTTT.

This clonotype has only one observation. CDR3 protein: CASTTSGRDPAFF. CDR3 DNA sequence: TGTGCCAGCACCACTAGCGGGAGGGACCCAGCTTTCTTT. The chain carries TRBV11-2 and TRBJ1-1; TRBD1 might be the D (5 bases). With 7 bases removed from V and 10 bases from J, the gap between germline ends came to 19 bases. The CDR3 consists of 13 residues. Germline V CDR1 and CDR2: SGHAT, FQNNGV.

This clonotype was counted at least ten times. V is TRBV25-1 and J is TRBJ2-7; D unresolved. Trimming stripped 6 bases from V and 7 bases from J, with 10 bases between. This CDR3 is built from 11 residues. Germline CDR1 and CDR2: MGHDK and SYGVNS. CDR3 sequence: CASRDTFEQYF. The CDR3 nucleotides read TGTGCCAGCAGAGACACGTTTGAGCAGTACTTC.

Turning to this clonotype: Given a much more abundant clone one base away, this may be a read error. V and J are TRBV12-3 or TRBV12-4 and TRBJ2-6; D possibly corresponds to TRBD1 (5 bases). This CDR3 comprises 15 residues. The CDR3 DNA is TGTGCCAGCAGTCCGGATATCTCTGGGGCCAGCGTCCTGACTTTC. Its translation: CASSPDISGASVLTF.

This clonotype was counted ten times or more. The chain employs TRBV2 and TRBJ2-6; D unresolved. The CDR3 length is 15 residues. Germline CDR1 is SNHLY and CDR2 is FYNNEI. V shed 7 bases and J shed 0 bases, with 10 bases lying between them. For the CDR3, the DNA is TGTGCCAGCACCATCTTGTTCTCTGGGGCCAACGTCCTGACTTTC. As protein: CASTILFSGANVLTF.

This chain links TRBV19 with TRBJ2-7, with 7 bases identical to TRBD2. The V gene's germline CDR1 is LNHDA and CDR2 SQIVND (reference sequence). The V segment lost 8 bases and the J segment 6 bases; nucleotides outside the gene matches: 13. The CDR3 is 14 residues long. The DNA of the CDR3 is TGTGCCAGTTCCTTCCTGGCGGGAGTCTCCGAGCAGTACTTC. Encoded protein: CASSFLAGVSEQYF.

In its sample, this clonotype was seen many times. Here the CDR3 DNA reads TGTGCCAGCAGTTCTAGCGGGAGTCTCTACGAGCAGTACTTC. It translates to CASSSSGSLYEQYF. The rearrangement links TRBV6-5 to TRBJ2-7; 10 bases line up with TRBD2. This CDR3 comprises 14 residues. CDR1 is MNHEY and CDR2 is SVGAGI in the germline V gene. The V gene end was trimmed by 4 bases and the J gene end by 3 bases; junction bases not matched to a gene: 3.